A single sample gave rise to the 17 T cell receptor beta chains below, sequenced in a study of cytomegalovirus exposure and HLA in healthy donors. Researchers ran the PCR with 60 Vbeta and 13 Jbeta primers. Here immunoSEQ multiplex PCR was the method, and the copy in TCRdb shows in-frame clones only, minus some. The sample records some 170,000 clones, roughly three quarters being singletons. Sequenced input: PBMCs. Every receptor here comes from a man aged 18 to 30 in good health and CMV-seropositive.

The genes are TRBV27 and TRBJ1-5; the D is unclear. The ends were cut back, 2 bases at V and 6 bases at J, with 11 bases in the middle. CDR1 is MNHEY, CDR2 SMNVEV, per germline (reference sequence). This CDR3 spans 14 amino acids. The CDR3 DNA reads as TGTGCCAGCAGTTTAAACACCCTAGCTCAGCCCCAGCATTTT. Residues: CASSLNTLAQPQHF.

This chain joins TRBV7-3 and TRBJ2-2, with 8 positions matching TRBD1. The junction had 4 bases not matched to a gene; V was cut back by 2 bases and J by 5 bases. The V gene's germline CDR1 is SGHTA and CDR2 FQGTGA. The CDR3 is 15 amino acids. The CDR3 DNA reads TGTGCCAGCAGCTTAGGACAGGGAAGTACCGGGGAGCTGTTTTTT. Residues: CASSLGQGSTGELFF.

This clone has a single count. V and J are TRBV11-2 and TRBJ1-1; D unclear. This CDR3 has 13 residues. Germline CDR1 and CDR2: SGHAT and FQNNGV. Trimming took 3 bases from V and 0 from J, leaving 5 bases between them. CDR3 bases: TGTGCCAGCAGCTTGGCGGTGAACACTGAAGCTTTCTTT. It is translated as CASSLAVNTEAFF.

The rearrangement uses TRBV6-5 and TRBJ2-7; the D is unclear. The CDR3 is made up of 14 amino acids. V was trimmed by 4 bases and J by 5 bases, leaving 15 bases between them. Germline V gene lookup returns CDR1 MNHEY and CDR2 SVGAGI. The chain's CDR3 is CASSLVLTTHEQYF. The CDR3 DNA sequence: TGTGCCAGCAGTTTGGTCTTGACGACTCACGAGCAGTACTTC.

The chain joins TRBV11-2 to TRBJ2-2; tentatively, D is TRBD2 (5 bases). Germline V lookup: CDR1 SGHAT, CDR2 FQNNGV. The CDR3 sequence is 17 residues long. V lost 2 bases to trimming and J lost 4 bases, with 17 bases between them. CDR3 bases: TGTGCCAGCAGCTTATGGGGTAGCGTGAGAATCACCGGGGAGCTGTTTTTT. It yields the protein CASSLWGSVRITGELFF.

The rearrangement uses TRBV2 and TRBJ1-5; 9 positions agree with TRBD1. V dropped 5 bases and J dropped 5; count of bases not matched to a gene: 4. The CDR3 is 14 amino acids. Germline CDR1 SNHLY, CDR2 FYNNEI. DNA of the CDR3: TGTGCCAGCAGTTTGACAGGGGGGCATCAGCCCCAGCATTTT. Translating gives CASSLTGGHQPQHF.

The V gene is TRBV6-1, the J gene TRBJ2-2; TRBD2 matches 8 bases. Trimming took 8 bases from V and 7 from J; bases not matched to a gene: 12. This CDR3 is built from 15 residues. CDR1 is MNHNS and CDR2 is SASEGT in the germline V gene. CDR3 coding DNA: TGTGCCAGCCGCCCGGGGACCGCGGGAGGCGGGGAGCTGTTTTTT. Translated: CASRPGTAGGGELFF.

This chain connects TRBV6-4 to TRBJ1-1; the D gene is possibly TRBD1 (6 bases). Trimming removed 4 bases from V and 3 bases from J, with 9 bases in between. Per germline, CDR1 MRHNA and CDR2 SNTAGT. This CDR3 contains 13 residues. CDR3 nucleotide sequence: TGTGCCAGCAGTGGGGACACCGACACTGAAGCTTTCTTT. It encodes CASSGDTDTEAFF.

V usage is TRBV7-3 and J usage is TRBJ2-3; D gene ambiguous. CDR1 is SGHTA, CDR2 FQGTGA, per germline. The CDR3 runs 13 residues. Trimming left V 0 bases short and J 6 bases short, with 7 bases between. CDR3 nucleotide sequence: TGTGCCAGCAGCTTAACCCCGAGGGATACGCAGTATTTT. Protein sequence: CASSLTPRDTQYF.

This clone appeared once. The junction and the germline gene differ at one end; a read error may be behind it. At the DNA level, this CDR3 is encoded by other sequences in the same sample as well. The DNA for the CDR3 is TGTGCCAGCAGCTTAACAGGGATGAATACTGAAGCTTTCTTT. It codes for CASSLTGMNTEAFF. The chain joins TRBV7-8 to TRBJ1-1; a weak D match, TRBD1 (6 bases). Per germline, CDR1 SGHVS and CDR2 FQNEAQ. CDR3 length: 14 residues. The full variable domain, its missing parts supplied by reference TRBV7-8 and TRBJ1-1, is GAGVSQSPRYKVAKRGQDVALRCDPISGHVSLFWYQQALGQGPEFLTYFQNEAQLDKSGLPSDRFFAERPEGSVSTLKIQRTQQEDSAVYLCASSLTGMNTEAFFGQGTRLTVV.

This clone has only a few counts. The chain has TRBV19 and TRBJ2-2, with 7 bases fitting TRBD1. This CDR3 is 14 amino acids long. V shed 8 bases, J shed 3 bases, and the junction held 6 bases outside the gene matches. Germline V CDR1 and CDR2: LNHDA, SQIVND (reference sequence). The CDR3 region has the DNA TGTGCCAGTGTAAGAGGGGGCGACACCGGGGAGCTGTTTTTT. This sequence encodes CASVRGGDTGELFF.

V and J are TRBV27 and TRBJ2-2; 7 bases agree with TRBD1. The CDR3 runs to 14 residues. Germline V gene lookup returns CDR1 MNHEY and CDR2 SMNVEV (reference sequence). With 3 bases clipped from V and 10 bases from J, the junction kept 8 bases outside the gene matches. The DNA of the CDR3 is TGTGCCAGCAGTTTCTTTCTAGGGGGCAAGGAGCTGTTTTTT. Its translation is CASSFFLGGKELFF.

The DNA for the CDR3 is TGTGCCAGCAGCTTAGGGTCAGGACATACCTACGAGCAGTACTTC. It codes for CASSLGSGHTYEQYF. This sequence joins TRBV7-2 and TRBJ2-7; a possible D gene is TRBD1 (5 bases). V gave up 1 base and J gave up 2 bases, with 12 bases separating them. This CDR3 has 15 residues. Germline CDR1 reads SGHTA; CDR2 reads FQGNSA.

The chain employs TRBV10-3 and TRBJ1-1; 7 bases align to TRBD1. Trimming removed 10 bases from V and 4 bases from J; junction bases left unmatched: 9. This CDR3 comprises 13 residues. Germline assignment: CDR1 ENHRY and CDR2 SYGVKD. CDR3 nucleotide sequence: TGTGCCACCGGTGATGACAGGGCCACTGAAGCTTTCTTT. Residues: CATGDDRATEAFF.

V usage is TRBV7-9 and J usage is TRBJ2-1; a weak D match, TRBD1 (5 bases). The V gene lost 11 bases and the J gene lost 10 bases, with 15 bases spanning the gap. Germline V CDR1 and CDR2: SEHNR, FQNEAQ (reference sequence). This CDR3 has 11 amino acids. In nucleotides, the CDR3 is TGTGCCTTGCTTAAGGGGCCAGAGCAGTTCTTC. Its translation: CALLKGPEQFF.

This chain joins TRBV9 and TRBJ1-1; D might be TRBD1 (6 bases). CDR1 and CDR2 (germline): SGDLS, YYNGEE. With 4 bases removed from V and 1 base from J, the gap between germline ends came to 14 bases. The CDR3 consists of 15 residues. In nucleotides, the CDR3 is TGTGCCAGCAGCCCCTACCAGGGGCCGAACACTGAAGCTTTCTTT. Translation: CASSPYQGPNTEAFF.

The chain combines TRBV27 with TRBJ2-3, with 12 bases matching TRBD2. Trimming removed 7 bases from V and 3 bases from J; junction bases left unmatched: 20. Germline-derived CDR1 and CDR2 are MNHEY and SMNVEV (reference sequence). The CDR3 runs to 20 residues. The CDR3 nucleotides are TGTGCCAGCACCCCCGGCTGGCGAAGTCTAGCGGGGGGGCTGACAGATACGCAGTATTTT. It codes for CASTPGWRSLAGGLTDTQYF.